This is a list of T cell receptor beta chains from one sample in a study of cytomegalovirus exposure and HLA in healthy donors. Assay used: immunoSEQ multiplex PCR; TCRdb lists only in-frame clones, some missing. The table includes 110,000 to 150,000 clones, approximately 84% detected once. Sequencing was carried out using PBMCs. The receptors shown here come from a woman aged 60-75 years in good health and CMV-seropositive. Each CDR3 is given with its conserved first and last residue. The D gene is left open where the match is weak. Clone size, where shown, is once, few, many, or a class for clones that have expanded.

length | D | size | J | V | DNA | CDR3
15 | NA | NA | TRBJ2-5 | TRBV27 | TGTGCCAGCAGTTCGCTACCAGGGTTTCGAGAGACCCAGTACTTC | CASSSLPGFRETQYF
18 | TRBD2 | NA | TRBJ2-3 | TRBV7-2 | TGTGCCAGCAGCTTATCCACTAGCGGGATGATGGGCACAGATACGCAGTATTTT | CASSLSTSGMMGTDTQYF
14 | NA | NA | TRBJ2-1 | TRBV25-1 | TGTGCCAGCAGTGATCGGACTGGATACAATGAGCAGTTCTTC | CASSDRTGYNEQFF
16 | TRBD2 | NA | TRBJ2-2 | TRBV11-2 | TGTGCCAGCAGCGCAACTAGCGGGAGCAGCACCGGGGAGCTGTTTTTT | CASSATSGSSTGELFF
14 | NA | NA | TRBJ2-7 | TRBV28 | TGTGCCAGCAGTAGGAGGGGTATCTCCTACGAGCAGTACTTC | CASSRRGISYEQYF
13 | TRBD1 | NA | TRBJ2-7 | TRBV18 | TGTGCCAGCTCTCGGGACAGTAACTACGAGCAGTACTTC | CASSRDSNYEQYF
15 | TRBD2 | NA | TRBJ2-5 | TRBV28 | TGTGCCAGCAGTTTATCCGTCCAGGGAGGGGAGACCCAGTACTTC | CASSLSVQGGETQYF
14 | NA | NA | TRBJ1-5 | TRBV30 | TGTGCCTGGAGTGTAAGGGCGGGTCGGGAGCCCCAGCATTTT | CAWSVRAGREPQHF
15 | TRBD1 | few | TRBJ2-1 | TRBV7-3 | TGTGCCAGCAGCTGGGACAGGGGGTCTTATAATGAGCAGTTCTTC | CASSWDRGSYNEQFF
16 | NA | NA | TRBJ2-1 | TRBV15 | TGTGCCACCAGCAGAGATCCGGCAGGGAAGGTTAATGAGCAGTTCTTC | CATSRDPAGKVNEQFF
13 | NA | NA | TRBJ2-7 | TRBV19 | TGTGCCAGTAGTATAGAACCGGGTGGGGAGCAGTACTTC | CASSIEPGGEQYF
14 | TRBD2 | few | TRBJ2-1 | TRBV2 | TGTGCCAGCAGTGAGGGACTAGTGGGCAATGAGCAGTTCTTC | CASSEGLVGNEQFF
15 | NA | NA | TRBJ2-1 | TRBV11-3 | TGTGCCAGCAGCTTAAGGGGCGGCCCCTACAATGAGCAGTTCTTC | CASSLRGGPYNEQFF
14 | TRBD1 | NA | TRBJ1-5 | TRBV5-6 | TGTGCCAGCAGCTTGGGACAGGGAGGTCAGCCCCAGCATTTT | CASSLGQGGQPQHF
12 | NA | NA | TRBJ2-3 | TRBV28 | TGTGCCAGCAGTCCCCCGGGGAGAACGCAGTATTTT | CASSPPGRTQYF
17 | TRBD2 | NA | TRBJ2-3 | TRBV7-2 | TGTGCCAGCAGCGGTAGGCGAGCGGGGGTCATGACAGATACGCAGTATTTT | CASSGRRAGVMTDTQYF
16 | NA | NA | TRBJ2-3 | TRBV5-6 | TGTGCCAGCAGGGAGTTTAGCGGCTATAGCACAGATACGCAGTATTTT | CASREFSGYSTDTQYF
12 | NA | NA | TRBJ1-2 | TRBV29-1 | TGCAGCGTTGATTACGGGAACTATGGCTACACCTTC | CSVDYGNYGYTF
17 | NA | NA | TRBJ2-3 | TRBV5-1 | TGCGCCAGCAGCTTGGATCCGGACAGAACTAGCACAGATACGCAGTATTTT | CASSLDPDRTSTDTQYF
16 | NA | NA | TRBJ1-4 | TRBV4-2 | TGTGCCAGCAGCCTCGACAGCCCCACCAAAATTGAAAAACTGTTTTTT | CASSLDSPTKIEKLFF
14 | TRBD2 | NA | TRBJ2-3 | TRBV25-1 | TGTGCCAGCAGTGAGACGGGAGGTGCAGATACGCAGTATTTT | CASSETGGADTQYF
17 | TRBD2 | NA | TRBJ2-3 | TRBV5-4 | TGTGCCAGCAGCTTGGGTGGGCGGGGGTCTAGCACAGATACGCAGTATTTT | CASSLGGRGSSTDTQYF
16 | TRBD2 | NA | TRBJ2-7 | TRBV5-1 | TGCGCCAGCAGCCCAGGGGCGACTAGCGGCCCCTACGAGCAGTACTTC | CASSPGATSGPYEQYF
15 | NA | NA | TRBJ2-3 | TRBV27 | TGTGCCAGCAGTCTTTATGGAGGAGGCACAGATACGCAGTATTTT | CASSLYGGGTDTQYF
14 | TRBD1 | NA | TRBJ2-1 | TRBV5-1 | TGCGCCAGCAGCTCTTCGACAGGGACCAATGAGCAGTTCTTC | CASSSSTGTNEQFF
18 | NA | NA | TRBJ2-1 | TRBV11-3 | TGTGCCAGCAGCTTATTTTTACGCCAGGGGCTTTACTACAATGAGCAGTTCTTC | CASSLFLRQGLYYNEQFF
13 | NA | NA | TRBJ1-5 | TRBV5-1 | TGCGCCAGCAGGGCGTGGGGCGATCAGCCCCAGCATTTT | CASRAWGDQPQHF
14 | TRBD1 | NA | TRBJ1-1 | TRBV19 | TGTGCCAGTAGTCTCACAGGGGCTAACACTGAAGCTTTCTTT | CASSLTGANTEAFF
14 | TRBD2 | NA | TRBJ2-7 | TRBV6-6 | TGTGCCAGCAGCCGACTAGCGGGAGGTTACGAGCAGTACTTC | CASSRLAGGYEQYF
13 | NA | NA | TRBJ1-1 | TRBV7-2 | TGTGCCAGCAGCTTATTAGAGAACACTGAAGCTTTCTTT | CASSLLENTEAFF
14 | NA | NA | TRBJ2-5 | TRBV11-2 | TGTGCCAGCAGCTTAGAGGCTTCTCGAGAGACCCAGTACTTC | CASSLEASRETQYF
16 | TRBD1 | NA | TRBJ1-4 | TRBV28 | TGTGCCAGCAGTTTATGGGGACAGGGCGGCGATGAAAAACTGTTTTTT | CASSLWGQGGDEKLFF
15 | NA | NA | TRBJ2-2 | TRBV9 | TGTGCCAGCAGCGTGGGCCATCAGAACACCGGGGAGCTGTTTTTT | CASSVGHQNTGELFF